This T cell receptor (beta chain) was observed in a study of early T cells in non-severe SARS-CoV-2 infection. As for the study in general: Sequencing of unsorted whole blood was done on bulk RNA, leaving chains unpaired.

Via MiXCR, TCRdb re-called the 5' RACE reads, giving one row per CDR3 protein. The sample includes some 36,000 distinct CDR3 sequences, roughly 6% of them seen just once. Overall study findings and caveats: Anti-spike CD8 responses were favored by VDJdb matching, which missed private and CD4 specificities.

Ten or more counts support this clonotype. Its antigen is not identified. The CDR3 is 18 amino acids. The V segment lost 4 bases and the J segment 5 bases; nucleotides outside the gene matches: 17. The V gene's germline CDR1 is KGHSH and CDR2 LQKENI. The origin of this receptor is an adult who was a healthcare worker with PCR-confirmed SARS-CoV-2 infection or an uninfected control (not recorded which). Material: whole blood. The chain combines TRBV18 with TRBJ2-7; TRBD2 matches at 10 bases. This CDR3 reads CASSLTAGGLAGDDEQYF. CDR3 sequence (DNA): TGTGCCAGCTCACTAACCGCGGGCGGGCTAGCGGGAGACGACGAGCAGTACTTC.